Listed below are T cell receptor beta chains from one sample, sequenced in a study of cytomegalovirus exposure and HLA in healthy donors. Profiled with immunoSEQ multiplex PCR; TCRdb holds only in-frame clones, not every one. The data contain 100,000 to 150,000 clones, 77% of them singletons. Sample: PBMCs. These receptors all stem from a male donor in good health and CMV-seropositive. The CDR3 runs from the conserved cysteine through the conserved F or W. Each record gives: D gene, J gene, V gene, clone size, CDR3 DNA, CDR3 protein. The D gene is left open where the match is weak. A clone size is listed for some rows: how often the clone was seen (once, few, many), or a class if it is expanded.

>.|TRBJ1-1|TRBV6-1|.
TGTGCCAGCAGCCCCCCCGGCGGGAACACTGAAGCTTTCTTT
CASSPPGGNTEAFF
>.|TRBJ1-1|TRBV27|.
TGTGCCAGCAGTCTACAAGGGGTCGCGAACACTGAAGCTTTCTTT
CASSLQGVANTEAFF
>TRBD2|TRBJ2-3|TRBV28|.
TGTGCCAGCAGTACAGCGGGGGGGCAAAATACGCAGTATTTT
CASSTAGGQNTQYF
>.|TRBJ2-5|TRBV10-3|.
TGTGCCATCAGTCCCGAGTCGGAGACCCAGTACTTC
CAISPESETQYF
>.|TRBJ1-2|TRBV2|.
TGTGCCCGCGTAGAGTCTGGCTACACCTTC
CARVESGYTF
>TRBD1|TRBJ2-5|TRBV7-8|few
TGTGCCAGCAGTCTGGGGGTGGACAGGGACGGCGAGGCCCAGTACTTC
CASSLGVDRDGEAQYF
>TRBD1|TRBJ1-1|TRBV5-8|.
TGTGCCAGCAGCTTGTACAGGGGGAGGAACACTGAAGCTTTCTTT
CASSLYRGRNTEAFF
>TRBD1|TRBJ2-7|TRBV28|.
TGTGCCAGCAGTTTTCGGGACAGGGGGCACTACGAGCAGTACTTC
CASSFRDRGHYEQYF
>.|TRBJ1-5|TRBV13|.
TGTGCCAGCAGCTTCCGCGGGAGCAATCAGCCCCAGCATTTT
CASSFRGSNQPQHF
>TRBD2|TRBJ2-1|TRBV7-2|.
TGTGCCAGCAGCACGACTAGCGGGGTTGAGCAGTTCTTC
CASSTTSGVEQFF
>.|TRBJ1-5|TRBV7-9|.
TGTGCCAGCAGCTTAGGACAGGCCGCCTCGCCCCAGCATTTT
CASSLGQAASPQHF
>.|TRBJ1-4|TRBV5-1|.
TGCGCCAGCAGCTTGGCAGACAGTGGGGCAACTAATGAAAAACTGTTTTTT
CASSLADSGATNEKLFF
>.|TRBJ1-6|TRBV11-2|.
TGTGCCAGCAGCTTAGTTTCCGGGGATAATTCACCCCTCCACTTT
CASSLVSGDNSPLHF
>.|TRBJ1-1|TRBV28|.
TGTGCCAGTAAAAGCTGGGGGGGGGCGACGATGAACACTGAAGCTTTCTTT
CASKSWGGATMNTEAFF
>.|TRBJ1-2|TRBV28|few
TGTGCCAGCAGTCCGGGACACCCAAGCGGCGGCTACACCTTC
CASSPGHPSGGYTF
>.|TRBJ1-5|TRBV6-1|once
TGTGCCAGCAGTGAAGCGGAGGAGAATCAGCCCCAGCATTTT
CASSEAEENQPQHF
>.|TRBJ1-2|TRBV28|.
TGTGCCAGCAGTCCCGACAGGTTCCAATTTTATGGCTACACCTTC
CASSPDRFQFYGYTF
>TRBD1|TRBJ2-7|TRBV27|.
TGTGCCAGCAGTTTAGTCGGGACAGGGATCTACGAGCAGTACTTC
CASSLVGTGIYEQYF
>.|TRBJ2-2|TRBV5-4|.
TGTGCCAGCAGCCCCTGGGCCGCCGGGGAGCTGTTTTTT
CASSPWAAGELFF
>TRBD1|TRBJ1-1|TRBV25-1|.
TGTGCCAGCAGTGATTACAGGGGGGGGGATACTGAAGCTTTCTTT
CASSDYRGGDTEAFF
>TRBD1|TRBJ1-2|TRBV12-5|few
TGTGCTAGTGGTTTCTCCGGGACAGAGCCGACTAACTATGGCTACACCTTC
CASGFSGTEPTNYGYTF
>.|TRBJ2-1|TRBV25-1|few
TGTGCCAGCAGTCTCCCTGGCAGTTACAATGAGCAGTTCTTC
CASSLPGSYNEQFF
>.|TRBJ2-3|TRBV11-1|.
TGTGCCAGCAGGCAGATCGCTGCCTCAGATACGCAGTATTTT
CASRQIAASDTQYF
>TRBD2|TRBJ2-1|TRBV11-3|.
TGTGCCAGCAGCTTTGGGGCGGGAGGGCCGGGGAATGAGCAGTTCTTC
CASSFGAGGPGNEQFF
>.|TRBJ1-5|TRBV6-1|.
TGTGCCAGCAGAAGCCAGGGGAGCGGTCAGCCCCAGCATTTT
CASRSQGSGQPQHF
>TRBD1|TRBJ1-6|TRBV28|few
TGTGCCAGCAATTCCGGACAGGCGGAAAATTCACCCCTCCACTTT
CASNSGQAENSPLHF
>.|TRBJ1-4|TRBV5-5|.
TGTGCCAGCAGCCTGGACGGGACTCAGAATGAAAAACTGTTTTTT
CASSLDGTQNEKLFF
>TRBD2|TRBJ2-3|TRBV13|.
TGTGCCAGCAGCTCTAGCGGGGATACGCAGTATTTT
CASSSSGDTQYF
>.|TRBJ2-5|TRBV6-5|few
TGTGCCAGCAGTACGGGTCCGGGGAGGGAGACCCAGTACTTC
CASSTGPGRETQYF